A selection of T cell receptor beta chains follows, all from one sample in a study of shared clonotypes between healthy human individuals. Clones were sequenced by immunoSEQ multiplex PCR, and TCRdb holds only the in-frame ones, with some missing. Of over a million clones listed, around 76% are singletons. What was sequenced was memory CD4+ T cells sorted from blood. Receptor source: a man in his late teens or twenties in good health. The CDR3 runs from the conserved cysteine through the conserved F or W. Each record gives: J gene, V gene, CDR3 length, clone size, D gene, CDR3 DNA, CDR3 protein. D genes are given only for firm matches. Size tells how often a clone was seen (once, few, many) or the class of an expanded clone, and some rows leave it out.

>TRBJ2-4|TRBV27|19|.|TRBD2
TGTGCCAGCAGCCTGAAGGGGGCTAGCGGGACCTCTCCCAAAAACATTCAGTACTTC
CASSLKGASGTSPKNIQYF
>TRBJ2-2|TRBV13|16|few|.
TGTGCCAGCAGCTTGTCCGGGACCCTTTCTACTGGGGAGCTGTTTTTT
CASSLSGTLSTGELFF
>TRBJ2-7|TRBV18|14|once|.
TGTGCCAGCTCACAGGGGACCCAAGCACTCGAGCAGTACTTC
CASSQGTQALEQYF
>TRBJ2-3|TRBV9|16|.|.
TGTGCCAGCAGCGGAGCCGGGTCTCCCCGCACAGATACGCAGTATTTT
CASSGAGSPRTDTQYF
>TRBJ2-5|TRBV5-1|16|.|TRBD1
TGCGCCAGCAGCCCACAGCCGGACAGGTTGGAAGAGACCCAGTACTTC
CASSPQPDRLEETQYF
>TRBJ2-3|TRBV7-7|15|few|.
TGTGCTAGCAGCTTACTGGGGGGAGCGGGAGATACGCAGTATTTT
CASSLLGGAGDTQYF
>TRBJ2-5|TRBV18|14|.|.
TGTGCCAGCTCACCTCCTCAGGAGAGAGAGACCCAGTACTTC
CASSPPQERETQYF
>TRBJ2-5|TRBV11-2|15|.|.
TGTGCCAGCAGCTTAGATCAGGGGTATCAAGAGACCCAGTACTTC
CASSLDQGYQETQYF
>TRBJ2-3|TRBV28|15|.|.
TGTGCCAGCAGCAAACAGGGGCGGGGAGGAGATACGCAGTATTTT
CASSKQGRGGDTQYF
>TRBJ2-7|TRBV7-2|15|few|TRBD2
TGTGCCAGCAGCTTAGTTGGGACTAGCGGCTACGAGCAGTACTTC
CASSLVGTSGYEQYF
>TRBJ1-6|TRBV7-9|15|.|TRBD1
TGTGCCAGCAGCTTTGGGACAGGTGGTAATTCACCCCTCCACTTT
CASSFGTGGNSPLHF
>TRBJ2-3|TRBV4-2|16|once|TRBD2
TGTGCCAGCAGTCTCGGACTAGCGGGAGGAACAGATACGCAGTATTTT
CASSLGLAGGTDTQYF
>TRBJ2-2|TRBV7-2|16|.|.
TGTGCCAGCAGCCCAAGCTATCGATCGGGCACCGGGGAGCTGTTTTTT
CASSPSYRSGTGELFF
>TRBJ1-2|TRBV19|15|once|TRBD1
TGTGCCAGTATGGGCCGGGACAGGCCAAACTATGGCTACACCTTC
CASMGRDRPNYGYTF
>TRBJ2-3|TRBV18|13|.|.
TGTGCCAGCTCACCACCTTCCTCGGATACGCAGTATTTT
CASSPPSSDTQYF
>TRBJ2-1|TRBV10-3|15|.|.
TGTGCTACCAGGGACTCACTCGAAGGCTACAATGAGCAGTTCTTC
CATRDSLEGYNEQFF
>TRBJ1-4|TRBV21-1|18|.|.
TGTGCCAGCAGCAGGAGACAGGGAGTAGTTACAACTAATGAAAAACTGTTTTTT
CASSRRQGVVTTNEKLFF